The source of this T cell receptor beta chain is a study of PD-1 and CTLA-4 blockade in melanoma. Method: immunoSEQ multiplex PCR; TCRdb's copy keeps in-frame clones and lacks some. The sample has around 16,000 clones, over 65% seen once. This sample comprised CD8+ T cells from peripheral blood, obtained before anti-PD-1 treatment. The sequence was collected from a human donor with melanoma.

The CDR3 loop reads CASSLGTGAVRDEQFF. The CDR3 DNA sequence: TGCGCCAGCAGCCTGGGGACAGGGGCGGTGAGAGATGAGCAGTTCTTC. V and J are TRBV5-1 and TRBJ2-1, with TRBD1 identical over 10 bases. The germline V gene encodes CDR1 SGHRS and CDR2 YFSETQ. J was trimmed by 8 bases and V by 4 bases; bases with no gene match: 12. This CDR3 spans 16 amino acids.